Listed below are T cell receptor beta chains from one sample, sequenced in a study of early T cells in non-severe SARS-CoV-2 infection. TCRdb re-analysed the 5' RACE reads in MiXCR, keeping a single row per CDR3 protein. Of under 35,000 distinct CDR3 sequences in the sample, around 7% were seen once. The sequencing sample was made of whole blood. The receptors stem from an adult who was a healthcare worker with PCR-confirmed SARS-CoV-2 infection or an uninfected control (not recorded which). CDR3s include the opening cysteine and the closing phenylalanine or tryptophan. Fields, in order: clone size, J gene, D gene, V gene, CDR3 DNA, CDR3 protein. D genes are given only for firm matches. Not every row has a clone size; where given, it reads once, few, many or a size class.

NA TRBJ2-1 NA TRBV28 TGTGCCAGCAGTTCCTCGGGGGGCGGGACTTACAATGAGCAGTTCTTC CASSSSGGGTYNEQFF
many TRBJ1-1 TRBD1 TRBV20-1 TGCAGTGCCAGGGAGACAGGGGGCGCGAACACTGAAGCTTTCTTT CSARETGGANTEAFF
many TRBJ1-2 NA TRBV20-1 TGCAGTGCTAGGGTCGCAGTTGACTATGGCTACACCTTC CSARVAVDYGYTF
many TRBJ2-6 NA TRBV19 TGTGCCACCGCAGTAATGTCCTCTGGGGCCAACGTCCTGACTTTC CATAVMSSGANVLTF
many TRBJ1-5 NA TRBV20-1 TGCAGTGCTCTTGCCAGGGGATTTTGGAGCAATCAGCCCCAGCATTTT CSALARGFWSNQPQHF
many TRBJ1-1 NA TRBV28 TGTGCCAGCAGGATGACGGGGATAACTGAAGCTTTCTTT CASRMTGITEAFF
many TRBJ2-2 NA TRBV5-1 TGCGCCAGCAGCTACGGCGGATCGAACACCGGGGAGCTGTTTTTT CASSYGGSNTGELFF
many TRBJ1-5 NA TRBV28 TGTGCCAGCAGCGACAGCTCCGCTAGTCAGCCCCAGCATTTT CASSDSSASQPQHF
few TRBJ2-4 NA TRBV11-3 TGTGCCAGCAGCTTACCGTCGTGCGGAGGGAAAAACATTCAGTACTTC CASSLPSCGGKNIQYF
many TRBJ1-2 NA TRBV9 TGTGCCAGCAGCGTATCTTGGACAGCAGTTAACTATGGCTACACCTTC CASSVSWTAVNYGYTF
NA TRBJ1-2 NA TRBV6-2/TRBV6-3 TGTGCCAGCAGGCGGGACATACGTGAGAACTATGGCTACACCTTC CASRRDIRENYGYTF
NA TRBJ1-1 NA TRBV28 TGTGCCAGCAGTTTCCCGGTCTTGATGAACACTGAAGCTTTCTTT CASSFPVLMNTEAFF
few TRBJ2-7 TRBD1 TRBV3-1 TGTGCCAGCAGCCAAGGTCAGGGGGACGAGCAGTACTTC CASSQGQGDEQYF
NA TRBJ1-5 NA TRBV7-9 TGTGCCAGCAGCCGGGGCATATCCAATCAGACCCAGCATTTT CASSRGISNQTQHF
many TRBJ2-2 NA TRBV28 TGTGCCAGCAGTTTCGGCTCCGAGAACACCGGGGAGCTGTTTTTT CASSFGSENTGELFF
medium-sized TRBJ1-1 NA TRBV28 TGTGCCAGCAGTGTCTCATTATGGGGCACTGAAGCTTTCTTT CASSVSLWGTEAFF
many TRBJ1-1 NA TRBV11-3 TGTGCCAGCAGTAATGGAGGGACAGAAGCTTTCTTT CASSNGGTEAFF
NA TRBJ2-2 NA TRBV12-3/TRBV12-4 TGTGCCAGCAAACTACTATCCACCGGGGAGCTGTTTTTT CASKLLSTGELFF
NA TRBJ2-7 TRBD1 TRBV10-3 TGTGCCATCAAAGGACAGGGCTACGAGCAGTACTTC CAIKGQGYEQYF
many TRBJ1-4 NA TRBV29-1 TGCAGCGGTCGCCAGGGGAATGAAAAACTGTTTTTT CSGRQGNEKLFF
many TRBJ2-1 TRBD1 TRBV28 TGTGCCAGCAGCTACAGGGGGGTTTACAATGAGCAGTTCTTC CASSYRGVYNEQFF
few TRBJ2-2 NA TRBV7-6 TGTGCCAGCAGCTTATTTCAGCGGCAGAACACCGGGGAGCTGTTTTTT CASSLFQRQNTGELFF
few TRBJ2-7 TRBD2 TRBV3-1 TGTGCCAGCAGCCAAGATCCCCTAGCGGAGTACGAGCAGTACTTC CASSQDPLAEYEQYF
many TRBJ1-5 NA TRBV20-1 TGCAGTGCTAGACCACTATCTACAGGGATCAATCAGCCCCAGCATTTT CSARPLSTGINQPQHF
NA TRBJ2-5 NA TRBV28 TGTGCCAGCAGTTTTGGTTATGGGACCCAAGAGACCCAGTACTTC CASSFGYGTQETQYF
few TRBJ2-2 NA TRBV2 TGTGCCAGCAGTGAATGGAGCCCCACCGGGGAGCTGTTTTTT CASSEWSPTGELFF
many TRBJ2-3 NA TRBV2 TGTGCCGGACAAGAATACCGTAGCACAGATACGCAGTATTTT CAGQEYRSTDTQYF
NA TRBJ2-5 TRBD1 TRBV29-1 TGCAGCGTCAGAGACAGGGGGATCAAAGAGACCCAGTACTTC CSVRDRGIKETQYF
many TRBJ2-2 TRBD1 TRBV28 TGTGCCAGCAGTTTCAACAGGGACAGTAGGGACACCGGGGAGCTGTTTTTT CASSFNRDSRDTGELFF
many TRBJ2-1 NA TRBV7-3 TGTGCCAGCAGCTTCGGGGCCGGGCGACTCAATGAGCAGTTCTTC CASSFGAGRLNEQFF
many TRBJ2-7 NA TRBV12-3/TRBV12-4 TGTGCCAGCACACGGGATCAAGCCTACGAGCAGTACTTC CASTRDQAYEQYF
few TRBJ1-2 TRBD1 TRBV18 TGTGCCAGCTCACCTACCGTAGCGGACAGGGCCTATGGCTACACCTTC CASSPTVADRAYGYTF
many TRBJ1-1 TRBD1 TRBV7-9 TGTGCCAGCAGCCGAAAGACAGGGGAGGAAGCTTTCTTT CASSRKTGEEAFF
many TRBJ2-7 NA TRBV29-1 TGCAGCGTTGAGGATCGCGGCCTTGTCACCTACGAGCAGTACTTC CSVEDRGLVTYEQYF
many TRBJ1-1 NA TRBV24-1 TGTGCCACCAGTGCACACGGTTCGAACACTGAAGCTTTCTTT CATSAHGSNTEAFF
many TRBJ2-7 TRBD2 TRBV5-1 TGCGCCAGCAGTCGGCTAGCGGGCCCCTCCTACGAGCAGTACTTC CASSRLAGPSYEQYF
many TRBJ2-3 NA TRBV27 TGTGCCAGCAGTCCCGGGGTTCTCATTGAAGTCACAGATACGCAGTATTTT CASSPGVLIEVTDTQYF
many TRBJ2-3 NA TRBV10-3 TGTGCCATTAGTCGGGAACAGGAAGATACGCAGTATTTT CAISREQEDTQYF
many TRBJ1-4 NA TRBV4-1 TGCGCCAGCAGCCAAGTTTTACGGGTTGGAAGCGCAACTAATGAAAAACTGTTTTTT CASSQVLRVGSATNEKLFF
few TRBJ1-5 NA TRBV7-9 TGTGCCAGCAGCTTAGGACATAGCAATCAGCCCCAGCATTTT CASSLGHSNQPQHF